This TCR beta chain was documented in a study of blood T cell repertoires in COVID-19. Study-wide background: There were acute and convalescent COVID-19 samples, and they came from the United States, Italy and Spain.

The repertoire was sequenced with immunoSEQ multiplex PCR; TCRdb's copy has only in-frame clones and lacks some. The sample lists 270,000 or so clones; about 85% were seen once. CDR1 and CDR2 from the germline V gene are SGHRS and YFSETQ. The CDR3 runs to 15 residues. V was clipped by 0 bases and J by 1 base; unmatched bases: 2. The sample comprised PBMCs or T cells enriched from blood (not recorded which). V and J are TRBV5-1 and TRBJ1-1, with 8 positions matching TRBD1. The sequence derives from a woman between 45 and 60 years old who had been exposed to COVID-19. This CDR3 is CASSLGGQANTEAFF. In DNA form, the CDR3 reads TGCGCCAGCAGCTTGGGGGGACAGGCGAACACTGAAGCTTTCTTT.